Given below is one TCR beta chain in context. Its antigen is as yet unknown. A marrow graft followed busulfan-fludarabine conditioning, with cyclophosphamide on days +3 and +4. Here immunoSEQ multiplex PCR was the method, and the copy in TCRdb shows in-frame clones only, minus some. The sample presents 5,000 to 5,500 clones, none singletons. These data originate in a study of T cells after posttransplantation cyclophosphamide. V trimming: 2 bases; J trimming: 0 bases; junction bases outside the gene matches: 4. This CDR3 is built from 16 residues. Per germline, CDR1 SGDLS and CDR2 YYNGEE. Whole-study findings and limits: Later blood repertoires were often dominated by clones from the donor CD8+ memory compartment. Recipient CMV seropositivity and CMV reactivation strongly tracked TRB clonality. TRB overlap between skin or GI tissue T cells and blood was limited.

This receptor was identified in a female patient aged 25-40 years who received an allogeneic stem cell transplant from an unrelated donor, was CMV-positive, and had acute and chronic GVHD. Some T cells here may be from the graft donor. This sequence joins TRBV9 and TRBJ2-3, with TRBD2 matching over 9 bases. The sequencing used PBMCs, collected after allogeneic stem cell transplant with posttransplant cyclophosphamide. CDR3 sequence: CASSVGLATSTDTQYF. The CDR3 DNA reads TGTGCCAGCAGCGTTGGACTAGCGACTAGCACAGATACGCAGTATTTT.